Below are 32 T cell receptor beta chains sequenced from a single sample in a study of siplizumab effects on memory and regulatory T cells (dated by TCRdb to between 2019 and 2020). Libraries were prepared through the immunoSEQ multiplex PCR assay. The table was pulled from immuneACCESS by TCRdb, which kept in-frame rearrangements only. Such tables lose some clones; where checked, under half of the loss comes from unresolved V genes, and the rest has no known cause. The sample records 110,000 or so clones, 80% to 95% of which are singletons. Together, the top ten hold about 0.16% of the sample. Specimen: non-Treg CD4+ T cells sorted from blood. This sample's cell subset or site label indicates: FACS-sorted unstimulated CD4+ non-regulatory T cells. These receptors all stem from a human donor in good health.

This chain connects TRBV18 to TRBJ2-5; 7 nucleotides line up with TRBD2. In germline, CDR1 is KGHSH, CDR2 LQKENI. V shed 6 bases and J 3 bases; nucleotides not matched to a gene: 10. The CDR3 loop spans 15 amino acids. The CDR3 nucleotides read TGTGCCAGCTCGCCCCCCGCAGGGAGGGAAGAGACCCAGTACTTC. This sequence encodes CASSPPAGREETQYF.

The chain combines TRBV7-9 with TRBJ2-7; 8 bases fit TRBD1. Germline V gene sequence: CDR1 SEHNR, CDR2 FQNEAQ (reference sequence). J was trimmed by 2 bases and V by 5 bases; bases with no gene match: 5. CDR3 length equals 14 residues. The CDR3 bases are TGTGCCAGCAGCCGGACAGGGTACCCCTACGAGCAGTACTTC. It translates to CASSRTGYPYEQYF.

The chain recombines TRBV7-9 with TRBJ2-7, with D tentatively TRBD1 or TRBD2 (5 bases each). Germline CDR1 and CDR2: SEHNR and FQNEAQ (reference sequence). There are 17 residues in the CDR3. V dropped 3 bases and J dropped 5 bases, with 23 bases sitting between them. The CDR3, as DNA: TGTGCCAGCAGCTTTTTCGCGGGTTCAGGGTTAGGGAACGAGCAGTACTTC. Its translation is CASSFFAGSGLGNEQYF.

The chain combines TRBV4-1 with TRBJ2-4, with 10 bases matching TRBD1. Germline trimming cut 2 bases from V and 2 bases from J; bases unmatched to any gene: 12. CDR1 and CDR2 from the germline V gene are MGHRA and YSYEKL. The CDR3 spans 19 residues. The CDR3 nucleotides read TGCGCCAGCAGCCAACGGACCACTGGACAGGGGGAATCCAAAAACATTCAGTACTTC. Translation gives CASSQRTTGQGESKNIQYF.

The chain employs TRBV18 and TRBJ1-6; 7 bases agree with TRBD1. Germline CDR1 and CDR2: KGHSH and LQKENI. The V segment lost 3 bases and the J segment 9 bases; nucleotides outside the gene matches: 5. The CDR3 runs to 14 residues. CDR3 in DNA: TGTGCCAGCTCACCTAGGGACAGAGGTTCACCCCTCCACTTT. Protein: CASSPRDRGSPLHF. The full variable domain, rest sourced from reference TRBV18 and TRBJ1-6, is NAGVMQNPRHLVRRRGQEARLRCSPMKGHSHVYWYRQLPEEGLKFMVYLQKENIIDESGMPKERFSAEFPKEGPSILRIQQVVRGDSAAYFCASSPRDRGSPLHFGNGTRLTVT.

DNA for the CDR3: TGCAGCGTTGGGGGAAGCTCCTACAATGAGCAGTTCTTC. It is translated as CSVGGSSYNEQFF. This chain links TRBV29-1 with TRBJ2-1; D ambiguous. Germline V gene data show CDR1 as SQVTM and CDR2 as ANQGSEA. The V and J ends lost 4 bases and 0 bases respectively, with 7 bases between them. This CDR3 region has 13 residues.

The chain joins TRBV6-5 to TRBJ2-5, with D unclear. Germline V gene lookup returns CDR1 MNHEY and CDR2 SVGAGI. CDR3 size: 14 residues. Trimming stripped 0 bases from V and 2 bases from J, with 7 bases between. The CDR3: CASSYSFQQETQYF. CDR3 nucleotide sequence: TGTGCCAGCAGTTACTCGTTCCAGCAAGAGACCCAGTACTTC.

The V and J genes are TRBV7-6 and TRBJ2-3, with D possibly matching TRBD1 (5 bases). CDR1 is SGHVS, CDR2 FNYEAQ, per germline. This CDR3 has 15 amino acids. V was shortened by 5 bases and J by 2 bases, with 14 bases between the two germline ends. In nucleotides, the CDR3 is TGTGCCAGCAGCATCAATGTGGGGCCCACAGATACGCAGTATTTT. This translates into CASSINVGPTDTQYF.

V is TRBV14 and J is TRBJ2-2, with D unclear. The V end lost 1 base, the J end lost 5 bases, and 5 bases lay between the germline ends. The CDR3 extends over 13 amino acids. Per the germline V gene, CDR1 is SGHDN and CDR2 is FVKESK. CDR3 loop: CASSQVTTGELFF. Written as DNA, the CDR3 is TGTGCCAGCAGCCAAGTCACGACCGGGGAGCTGTTTTTT.

The chain couples TRBV11-2 to TRBJ2-7; D ambiguous. Germline V lookup: CDR1 SGHAT, CDR2 FQNNGV. Between the trimmed V and J ends, which lost 0 bases and 5 bases, there was a span of 2 bases. The CDR3 spans 11 residues. The chain's CDR3 is CASSLENEQYF. In nucleotides, the CDR3 is TGTGCCAGCAGCTTAGAAAACGAGCAGTACTTC.

This chain connects TRBV23-1 to TRBJ1-2, with TRBD1 as a possible D gene (5 bases). TRBV23-1 is classed as an ORF, of uncertain function. V was clipped by 0 bases and J by 4 bases, with 15 bases between them. The CDR3 length is 16 residues. DNA of the CDR3: TGCGCCAGCAGTCAATCTGGTCAGGGCGCGCGCTATGGCTACACCTTC. This translates into CASSQSGQGARYGYTF.

The chain uses TRBV6-5 and TRBJ2-3, with TRBD1 identical over 8 bases. CDR1 MNHEY and CDR2 SVGAGI come from the germline V gene. With V trimmed by 0 bases and J by 14 bases, 10 bases remained unmatched. The CDR3 covers 14 residues. The CDR3 DNA follows: TGTGCCAGCAGTTACTCAGGACAGGGCGTAGTGACGTATTTT. Translation: CASSYSGQGVVTYF.

V gene TRBV11-3 combines with J gene TRBJ1-1; a weak D match, TRBD1 (6 bases). The CDR3 length is 13 residues. Germline V gene data show CDR1 as SGHNT and CDR2 as YENEEA. With 1 base removed from V and 5 bases from J, the gap between germline ends came to 8 bases. For the CDR3, the DNA is TGTGCCAGCAGCTTAGCCAGGGGAACTGAAGCTTTCTTT. Its protein product is CASSLARGTEAFF.

The gene calls are TRBV7-3 and TRBJ2-7; 7 nucleotides line up with TRBD1. The CDR3 is 13 residues long. Trimming cost V 5 bases and J 6 bases; bases outside gene matches: 7. Germline values: CDR1 SGHTA, CDR2 FQGTGA. The CDR3, as DNA: TGTGCCAGCAGCGCGGACAGGACGGGCGAGCAGTACTTC. Its translation is CASSADRTGEQYF.

The rearrangement joins TRBV5-1 to TRBJ1-6, with D unresolved. The CDR3 is 14 residues long. Germline V gene sequence: CDR1 SGHRS, CDR2 YFSETQ. V lost 0 bases, J lost 4 bases, and 5 bases lay in between. DNA of the CDR3: TGCGCCAGCAGCTTGGAAGGGTATAATTCACCCCTCCACTTT. Residues: CASSLEGYNSPLHF.

The CDR3, as DNA: TGTGCCAGCAGCCGTCTTACTGGTGGGTACTCCTACGAGCAGTACTTC. This sequence encodes CASSRLTGGYSYEQYF. The V gene is TRBV7-2, the J gene TRBJ2-7, with D unclear. This CDR3 is built from 16 residues. The V gene's germline CDR1 is SGHTA and CDR2 FQGNSA. V lost 5 bases and J 0 bases, leaving 17 bases between the germline ends.

The chain is built from TRBV2 and TRBJ2-7, with D possibly matching TRBD1 (6 bases). V was clipped by 8 bases and J by 11 bases, with 19 bases between them. Per the germline V gene, CDR1 is SNHLY and CDR2 is FYNNEI. The CDR3 is 12 amino acids. The CDR3 sequence is CASANQGHGEYF. In DNA form, the CDR3 reads TGTGCCAGCGCTAATCAGGGGCACGGGGAGTACTTC.

The chain links TRBV2 to TRBJ1-6; D is unresolved. The CDR3 is 12 amino acids. V lost 8 bases, J lost 10 bases, and 12 bases lay in between. CDR1 and CDR2 (germline): SNHLY, FYNNEI. The CDR3 coding sequence is TGTGCCAGCTCGCTAGGGTACTCACCCCTCCACTTT. Encoded protein: CASSLGYSPLHF. Based on the CDR3 plus reference TRBV2 and TRBJ1-6, the full variable domain is EPEVTQTPSHQVTQMGQEVILRCVPISNHLYFYWYRQILGQKVEFLVSFYNNEISEKSEIFDDQFSVERPDGSNFTLKIRSTKLEDSAMYFCASSLGYSPLHFGNGTRLTVT.

V usage is TRBV5-4 and J usage is TRBJ2-1; 7 bases are shared with TRBD2. The CDR3 covers 15 residues. Losses at the gene ends were 4 bases for V and 5 bases for J; bases not matched to a gene: 9. Germline V CDR1 and CDR2: SGHNT, YYREEE (reference sequence). The CDR3 nucleotides read TGTGCCAGCAGCCCGGATACGCGGGGGAACAATGAGCAGTTCTTC. It is translated as CASSPDTRGNNEQFF.

The J gene is TRBJ1-5, the V gene TRBV7-2; the match to TRBD1 covers 9 bases. Germline V gene sequence: CDR1 SGHTA, CDR2 FQGNSA. The CDR3 runs to 15 residues. J gave up 4 bases and V 5 bases, and 6 bases lay outside the gene matches. The CDR3 DNA sequence: TGTGCCAGCAGCCCGGACAGGGGAATTAATCAGCCCCAGCATTTT. This sequence encodes CASSPDRGINQPQHF.

This chain uses TRBV6-1 with TRBJ2-3; 7 bases fit TRBD1. CDR3 length: 14 amino acids. Germline assignment: CDR1 MNHNS and CDR2 SASEGT. After removal of 7 bases from V and 2 bases from J, the junction contained 6 bases not matched to a gene. CDR3: CASKQGPTTDTQYF. The CDR3, as DNA: TGTGCCAGCAAACAGGGGCCTACCACAGATACGCAGTATTTT.

The chain has TRBV11-2 and TRBJ2-3; the D call may be TRBD1 or TRBD2 (5 bases each). Trimming pared 2 bases from V and 1 base from J, leaving 13 bases between. Germline assignment: CDR1 SGHAT and CDR2 FQNNGV. This CDR3 is built from 16 residues. The CDR3 here is CASSLLSGPGTDTQYF. CDR3 DNA sequence: TGTGCCAGCAGCTTACTCTCGGGACCTGGCACAGATACGCAGTATTTT.

V is TRBV29-1 and J is TRBJ2-2; 11 positions match TRBD1. V was pared by 8 bases and J by 7 bases, with 9 bases of the junction left unmatched. The CDR3 has 14 amino acids. Per germline, CDR1 SQVTM and CDR2 ANQGSEA. CDR3 residues: CSFRTGGGDGELFF. CDR3 bases: TGCAGCTTCCGGACAGGGGGCGGGGACGGGGAGCTGTTTTTT.

The rearrangement links TRBV5-1 to TRBJ2-7; possible D gene TRBD2, 5 bases. From germline, CDR1 is SGHRS and CDR2 YFSETQ. With 0 bases removed from V and 3 bases from J, the gap between germline ends came to 10 bases. There are 14 residues in the CDR3. The CDR3 sequence: CASSLGTGIYEQYF. As DNA, the CDR3 is TGCGCCAGCAGCTTGGGGACTGGGATCTACGAGCAGTACTTC.

V is TRBV30 and J is TRBJ1-2; no firm D call. This CDR3 has 15 residues. V was trimmed by 4 bases and J by 7 bases, leaving 22 bases between them. Germline CDR1 GTSNPN, CDR2 SVGIG (reference sequence). CDR3 bases: TGTGCCTGGATGATGCCCCCCCCTTGGAATGGTGGCTACACCTTC. Translation gives CAWMMPPPWNGGYTF.

V usage is TRBV25-1 and J usage is TRBJ1-3; D unclear. The germline V and J ends were trimmed by 6 bases and 0 bases, with 9 bases remaining between them. This CDR3 region has 14 residues. Germline assignment: CDR1 MGHDK and CDR2 SYGVNS. CDR3 sequence (DNA): TGTGCCAGCAGGGACTTCTCCTCTGGAAACACCATATATTTT. Translation gives CASRDFSSGNTIYF.

The chain employs TRBV28 and TRBJ1-6; D unresolved. CDR3 length equals 14 residues. Germline-derived CDR1 and CDR2 are MDHEN and SYDVKM. The V and J ends lost 8 bases and 6 bases respectively, with 14 bases between them. CDR3 in DNA: TGTGCCAGCCACCACAGAACCTTTAATTCACCCCTCCACTTT. Amino acids: CASHHRTFNSPLHF.

This chain links TRBV19 with TRBJ1-2, with 7 bases identical to TRBD1. From germline, CDR1 is LNHDA and CDR2 SQIVND (reference sequence). Germline trimming cut 0 bases from V and 7 bases from J; bases unmatched to any gene: 11. The CDR3 length is 16 residues. CDR3 loop: CASSIDHPPGGAGYTF. CDR3 DNA: TGTGCCAGTAGTATAGATCACCCCCCAGGGGGAGCTGGCTACACCTTC. The variable domain in full, completed from reference TRBV19 and TRBJ1-2, reads DGGITQSPKYLFRKEGQNVTLSCEQNLNHDAMYWYRQDPGQGLRLIYYSQIVNDFQKGDIAEGYSVSREKKESFPLTVTSAQKNPTAFYLCASSIDHPPGGAGYTFGSGTRLTVV.

The chain recombines TRBV15 with TRBJ2-2, with a weak D call TRBD1 (6 bases). CDR3 length equals 18 residues. Germline V lookup: CDR1 LNHNV, CDR2 YYDKDF (reference sequence). The ends were cut back, 1 base at V and 2 bases at J, with 17 bases in the middle. In DNA, the CDR3 is TGTGCCACCAGCAGAGGGAGATCGGACAGAATAAACACCGGGGAGCTGTTTTTT. It codes for CATSRGRSDRINTGELFF.

The chain has TRBV13 and TRBJ1-2, with D possibly TRBD1 on 5 matching bases. V was shortened by 5 bases and J by 2 bases, with 18 bases between the two germline ends. The CDR3 extends over 16 amino acids. Germline CDR1 is PRHDT and CDR2 is FYEKMQ (reference sequence). The CDR3 reads CASSLERGMQNYGYTF. CDR3 coding DNA: TGTGCCAGCAGCCTCGAACGGGGGATGCAAAACTATGGCTACACCTTC.

The rearrangement links TRBV30 to TRBJ1-4; D unresolved. Trimming removed 1 base at V and 7 bases at J, with 13 bases between. The CDR3 sequence is 14 residues long. Per the germline V gene, CDR1 is GTSNPN and CDR2 is SVGIG (reference sequence). The CDR3 reads CAWSGGGITEKLFF. The DNA for the CDR3 is TGTGCCTGGAGTGGCGGCGGGATAACTGAAAAACTGTTTTTT. Based on the CDR3 plus reference TRBV30 and TRBJ1-4, the full variable domain is SQTIHQWPATLVQPVGSPLSLECTVEGTSNPNLYWYRQAAGRGLQLLFYSVGIGQISSEVPQNLSASRPQDRQFILSSKKLLLSDSGFYLCAWSGGGITEKLFFGSGTQLSVL.

The rearrangement joins TRBV28 to TRBJ2-3; D might be TRBD1 (6 bases). The CDR3 is 14 residues long. CDR1 and CDR2 (germline): MDHEN, SYDVKM. Trimming stripped 8 bases from V and 5 bases from J, with 17 bases between. The CDR3 spells CASHGQGSIDTQYF. In DNA, the CDR3 is TGTGCCAGCCACGGGCAGGGGTCAATAGATACGCAGTATTTT. The full variable domain, its missing parts supplied by reference TRBV28 and TRBJ2-3, is DVKVTQSSRYLVKRTGEKVFLECVQDMDHENMFWYRQDPGLGLRLIYFSYDVKMKEKGDIPEGYSVSREKKERFSLILESASTNQTSMYLCASHGQGSIDTQYFGPGTRLTVL.